The 24 T cell receptor beta chains presented below share a single source sample, sequenced in a study of technical replicates of blood from a handful of donors. Clones were sequenced by immunoSEQ multiplex PCR, and TCRdb holds only the in-frame ones, with some missing. The top ten clones hold about an eighth of a sample with some 15,000 clones, 85% to 90% of them seen once. Sequencing was done on a sample of PBMCs. These receptors all stem from a human donor in good health.

The chain recombines TRBV6-5 with TRBJ1-2; maybe TRBD1 (5 bases). The V end was cut by 0 bases, the J end by 8 bases, with 16 bases between. This CDR3 is built from 15 residues. Germline loops: CDR1 MNHEY, CDR2 SVGAGI. This CDR3 is CASSYSSSGSGGYTF. As DNA, the CDR3 is TGTGCCAGCAGTTACTCAAGCTCCGGGTCAGGGGGCTACACCTTC.

The chain is built from TRBV2 and TRBJ1-6; 11 nucleotides agree with TRBD1. This CDR3 is built from 16 residues. Per the germline V gene, CDR1 is SNHLY and CDR2 is FYNNEI. After removal of 6 bases from V and 5 bases from J, the junction contained 6 bases not matched to a gene. In DNA form, the CDR3 reads TGTGCCAGCAGAGGACAGGGGGCTCGGAATAATTCACCCCTCCACTTT. It codes for CASRGQGARNNSPLHF. Full variable domain (missing parts from reference TRBV2 and TRBJ1-6): EPEVTQTPSHQVTQMGQEVILRCVPISNHLYFYWYRQILGQKVEFLVSFYNNEISEKSEIFDDQFSVERPDGSNFTLKIRSTKLEDSAMYFCASRGQGARNNSPLHFGNGTRLTVT.

This chain joins TRBV6-1 and TRBJ2-1; 10 bases fit TRBD2. This CDR3 contains 15 residues. Germline CDR1 and CDR2: MNHNS and SASEGT. Trimming cost V 3 bases and J 5 bases; bases outside gene matches: 4. Here the CDR3 DNA reads TGTGCCAGCAGTGACACTAGCGGGAAGAACAATGAGCAGTTCTTC. The encoded protein is CASSDTSGKNNEQFF.

This chain connects TRBV7-9 to TRBJ1-4; 8 nucleotides align to TRBD1. Looked up from germline, CDR1 is SEHNR and CDR2 is FQNEAQ (reference sequence). The trim removed 5 bases at V and 6 bases at J, leaving 5 bases unmatched. This CDR3 is built from 14 residues. CDR3 sequence reads: CASSTGQVHEKLFF. CDR3 coding DNA: TGTGCCAGCAGCACGGGACAGGTTCATGAAAAACTGTTTTTT.

V usage is TRBV19 and J usage is TRBJ1-1; D gene unclear. V was clipped by 3 bases and J by 0 bases, with 11 bases between them. The CDR3 is made up of 15 amino acids. The germline V gene encodes CDR1 LNHDA and CDR2 SQIVND (reference sequence). The CDR3 loop is CASSIADTLNTEAFF. The CDR3 DNA sequence: TGTGCCAGTAGTATCGCCGACACCTTGAACACTGAAGCTTTCTTT.

A note on this clone: A junction boundary mismatches the germline segment, possibly from a read error. The chain combines TRBV5-1 with TRBJ2-1; D may be TRBD2 (5 bases). This CDR3 region has 15 residues. Germline V gene sequence: CDR1 SGHRS, CDR2 YFSETQ. This CDR3 is CASSLERADYNGQFF. CDR3 nucleotides: TGCGCCAGCAGCTTGGAGAGGGCAGATTACAATGGGCAGTTCTTC.

This clone was seen more than once but under ten times. This chain uses TRBV5-4 with TRBJ2-7; 9 positions agree with TRBD1. J gave up 3 bases and V 2 bases, and 9 bases lay outside the gene matches. The CDR3 runs to 16 residues. Germline-derived CDR1 and CDR2 are SGHNT and YYREEE (reference sequence). This chain's CDR3 is CASSLFGTGKGYEQYF. For the CDR3, the DNA is TGTGCCAGCAGCTTATTCGGGACAGGGAAAGGCTACGAGCAGTACTTC. The entire variable domain, with the rest obtained from reference TRBV5-4 and TRBJ2-7, is as follows: ETGVTQSPTHLIKTRGQQVTLRCSSQSGHNTVSWYQQALGQGPQFIFQYYREEENGRGNFPPRFSGLQFPNYSSELNVNALELDDSALYLCASSLFGTGKGYEQYFGPGTRLTVT.

V is TRBV20-1 and J is TRBJ2-1, with a tentative D call TRBD2 (6 bases). This CDR3 is built from 11 residues. Germline-derived CDR1 and CDR2 are DFQATT and SNEGSKA (reference sequence). Trimming cost V 6 bases and J 10 bases, with 13 bases left between them. The CDR3 is CSATRTIEQFF. The CDR3 DNA sequence: TGCAGTGCGACGAGGACTATAGAGCAGTTCTTC.

The gene calls are TRBV11-2 and TRBJ2-2, with a weak D call TRBD2 (5 bases). CDR3 length equals 15 residues. Trimming cost V 3 bases and J 5 bases, with 13 bases left between them. Per the germline V gene, CDR1 is SGHAT and CDR2 is FQNNGV. The CDR3 here is CASSFRGGNTGELFF. CDR3 DNA sequence: TGTGCCAGCAGCTTTCGGGGTGGTAATACCGGGGAGCTGTTTTTT.

This clone showed up just once. The rearrangement links TRBV2 to TRBJ2-7; 10 bases agree with TRBD2. Germline assignment: CDR1 SNHLY and CDR2 FYNNEI. The CDR3 has 14 residues. Trimming at V came to 2 bases and at J to 5 bases, leaving 3 bases not matched to a gene. CDR3 coding DNA: TGTGCCAGCAGTGAAACTAGCGGGACCCACGAGCAGTACTTC. This sequence encodes CASSETSGTHEQYF.

V usage is TRBV4-1 and J usage is TRBJ2-7; TRBD2 aligns across 10 bases. The germline V gene has CDR1 MGHRA and CDR2 YSYEKL. With 1 base clipped from V and 6 bases from J, the junction kept 6 bases outside the gene matches. The CDR3 has 15 residues. The CDR3, as DNA: TGCGCCAGCAGCCAAGGGCTAGCGGGAGACGGCGAGCAGTACTTC. Its translation: CASSQGLAGDGEQYF.

The rearrangement links TRBV27 to TRBJ1-5; D gene unclear. Trimming pared 5 bases from V and 0 bases from J, leaving 17 bases between. The CDR3 runs to 17 residues. Per the germline V gene, CDR1 is MNHEY and CDR2 is SMNVEV (reference sequence). For the CDR3, the DNA is TGTGCCAGCAGTCTTTACTATTCGGGAGGTAGCAATCAGCCCCAGCATTTT. This sequence encodes CASSLYYSGGSNQPQHF.

This chain connects TRBV5-4 to TRBJ2-1; TRBD2 matches 12 bases. Per germline, CDR1 SGHNT and CDR2 YYREEE (reference sequence). The length of the CDR3 is 17 residues. The ends lost 4 bases at V and 6 bases at J; junction bases unmatched: 11. CDR3 loop: CASSRTSGMGSPNEQFF. DNA for the CDR3: TGTGCCAGCAGCAGGACTAGCGGGATGGGGAGCCCCAATGAGCAGTTCTTC.

The genes are TRBV5-1 and TRBJ2-7; weak D call: TRBD2 (7 bases). Trimming stripped 0 bases from V and 7 bases from J, with 17 bases between. CDR3 length: 15 amino acids. Germline values: CDR1 SGHRS, CDR2 YFSETQ. In DNA form, the CDR3 reads TGCGCCAGCAGCTTGGGGCGGGGGCTGAAGGGGGAGCAGTACTTC. Protein sequence: CASSLGRGLKGEQYF.

V usage is TRBV11-3 and J usage is TRBJ2-5; D is ambiguous. The CDR3 covers 11 residues. V was pared by 4 bases and J by 5 bases, with 5 bases between. Germline values: CDR1 SGHNT, CDR2 YENEEA. CDR3 amino acids: CASSSAETQYF. As DNA, the CDR3 is TGTGCCAGCAGCTCCGCGGAGACCCAGTACTTC. Variable domain in full (rest from reference TRBV11-3 and TRBJ2-5): EAGVVQSPRYKIIEKKQPVAFWCNPISGHNTLYWYLQNLGQGPELLIRYENEEAVDDSQLPKDRFSAERLKGVDSTLKIQPAELGDSAVYLCASSSAETQYFGPGTRLLVL.

The chain uses TRBV2 and TRBJ2-1; TRBD1 might be the D (6 bases). CDR1 and CDR2 from the germline V gene are SNHLY and FYNNEI. This CDR3 is built from 16 residues. V dropped 7 bases and J dropped 0 bases, with 16 bases sitting between them. The CDR3 DNA follows: TGTGCCAGCATGGGTATTACAGGGAGCTCCTACAATGAGCAGTTCTTC. Residues: CASMGITGSSYNEQFF.

This sequence joins TRBV4-1 and TRBJ1-1; the D gene is possibly TRBD1 (6 bases). From germline, CDR1 is MGHRA and CDR2 YSYEKL. V lost 5 bases to trimming and J lost 5 bases, with 12 bases between them. The CDR3 consists of 13 residues. The CDR3 DNA reads as TGCGCCAGCAGCTCAGGGGTCTCGACTGAAGCTTTCTTT. This sequence encodes CASSSGVSTEAFF.

The chain carries TRBV7-6 and TRBJ2-1, with TRBD1 identical over 8 bases. Germline trimming cut 5 bases from V and 2 bases from J; bases unmatched to any gene: 5. Germline-derived CDR1 and CDR2 are SGHVS and FNYEAQ. CDR3 size: 15 residues. The CDR3 DNA follows: TGTGCCAGCAGCCCCGACAGGGGACCCTACAATGAGCAGTTCTTC. Protein: CASSPDRGPYNEQFF.

The chain couples TRBV30 to TRBJ1-4; the match to TRBD1 covers 10 bases. Germline-derived CDR1 and CDR2 are GTSNPN and SVGIG (reference sequence). This CDR3 contains 15 residues. V lost 3 bases, J lost 6 bases, and 7 bases stayed unmatched. The CDR3 is CAWRDAGTGDEKLFF. The CDR3 DNA sequence: TGTGCCTGGAGGGATGCCGGGACAGGGGATGAAAAACTGTTTTTT.

The rearrangement uses TRBV9 and TRBJ2-7; D is possibly TRBD2 (5 bases). Germline-derived CDR1 and CDR2 are SGDLS and YYNGEE. The CDR3 has 16 amino acids. V dropped 0 bases and J dropped 0 bases, with 13 bases sitting between them. The CDR3: CASSVDPLAASYEQYF. CDR3 in DNA: TGTGCCAGCAGCGTAGATCCTCTAGCAGCCTCCTACGAGCAGTACTTC.

The rearrangement joins TRBV5-1 to TRBJ2-7; D ambiguous. V was cut by 5 bases and J by 3 bases, with 12 bases left in between. The CDR3 totals 13 residues. The germline CDR1 and CDR2 sequences are SGHRS and YFSETQ. The CDR3, as DNA: TGCGCCAGCAGTCAAGACATAGACTACGAGCAGTACTTC. Translated, it gives CASSQDIDYEQYF.

CDR3 in amino acids: CASSQEIGQGADTQYF. The CDR3 DNA reads as TGTGCCAGCAGCCAAGAGATCGGACAGGGGGCAGATACGCAGTATTTT. The V gene is TRBV4-2, the J gene TRBJ2-3; 10 positions match TRBD1. V shed 0 bases, J shed 4 bases, and the junction held 4 bases outside the gene matches. The V gene's germline CDR1 is LGHNA and CDR2 YNFKEQ. This CDR3 region has 16 residues.

This chain links TRBV5-1 with TRBJ1-2; D is unclear. Germline-derived CDR1 and CDR2 are SGHRS and YFSETQ. There are 11 residues in the CDR3. Trimming cost V 7 bases and J 7 bases, with 11 bases left between them. This CDR3 reads CASRERGGYTF. The CDR3 DNA follows: TGCGCCAGCCGGGAGCGAGGTGGCTACACCTTC.

The J gene is TRBJ2-5, the V gene TRBV27, with D hard to call. This CDR3 has 17 residues. V lost 5 bases to trimming and J lost 6 bases, with 25 bases between them. Germline-derived CDR1 and CDR2 are MNHEY and SMNVEV (reference sequence). The CDR3 sequence: CASSQSAVALSLKTQYF. CDR3 sequence (DNA): TGTGCCAGCAGTCAAAGTGCAGTGGCACTATCTTTAAAGACCCAGTACTTC.